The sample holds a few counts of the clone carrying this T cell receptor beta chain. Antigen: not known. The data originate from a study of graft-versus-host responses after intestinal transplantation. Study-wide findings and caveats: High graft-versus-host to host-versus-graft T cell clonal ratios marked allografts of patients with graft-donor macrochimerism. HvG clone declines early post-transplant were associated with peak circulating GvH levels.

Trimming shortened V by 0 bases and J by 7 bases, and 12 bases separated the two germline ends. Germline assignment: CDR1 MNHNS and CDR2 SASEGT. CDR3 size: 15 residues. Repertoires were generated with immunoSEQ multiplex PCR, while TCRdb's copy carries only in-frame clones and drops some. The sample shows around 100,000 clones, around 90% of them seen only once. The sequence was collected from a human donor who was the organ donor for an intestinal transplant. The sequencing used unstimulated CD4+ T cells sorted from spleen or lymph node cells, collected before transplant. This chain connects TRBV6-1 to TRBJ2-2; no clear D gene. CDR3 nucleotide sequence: TGTGCCAGCAGTGAAGCGAATCTATCCAGCGGGGAGCTGTTTTTT. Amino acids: CASSEANLSSGELFF.